The 21 T cell receptor beta chains listed next were all sequenced from one sample in a study of shared clonotypes between healthy human individuals. TCRdb's copy holds only in-frame clones and misses some; the assay was immunoSEQ multiplex PCR. The top ten hold 1.5% to 2% of the sample, which has around 2,000,000 clones, about 92% seen once. It was CD45RO-negative cells, positively selected for CCR7, that made up naive CD8 cells, with terminally differentiated effector memory CD45RA+ cells excluded. Source material: naive CD8+ T cells from PBMCs. The source of these receptors is a man aged 18-30 years in good health. Some clones in this sample may be carry-over from other donors' samples.

The chain recombines TRBV2 with TRBJ2-1, with 14 bases matching TRBD2. Unmatched junction bases numbered 2, after V lost 6 bases and J lost 7 bases. Germline values: CDR1 SNHLY, CDR2 FYNNEI. The CDR3 runs 14 residues. As DNA, the CDR3 is TGTGCCAGCAGAGGGACTAGCGGGAGAAATGAGCAGTTCTTC. This gives the protein CASRGTSGRNEQFF.

For the CDR3, the DNA is TGTGCCAGCAGCTCACTCAGGACAGGGGTCAGGCAGTATTTT. Residues: CASSSLRTGVRQYF. This chain joins TRBV7-8 and TRBJ2-3; 9 bases align to TRBD1. The CDR3 covers 14 residues. Germline loops: CDR1 SGHVS, CDR2 FQNEAQ. J gave up 11 bases and V 4 bases, and 10 bases lay outside the gene matches.

V usage is TRBV5-1 and J usage is TRBJ2-1; 12 nucleotides match TRBD1. V shed 2 bases, J shed 10 bases, and the junction held 13 bases outside the gene matches. Germline V gene data show CDR1 as SGHRS and CDR2 as YFSETQ. This CDR3 is 17 amino acids long. The CDR3 nucleotides read TGCGCCAGCAGCTTCCCACACCGGGACAGGGGGCCTGGAGAGCAGTTCTTC. This gives the protein CASSFPHRDRGPGEQFF.

V usage is TRBV2 and J usage is TRBJ2-6; perhaps TRBD1 as D (6 bases). V was pared by 5 bases and J by 0 bases, with 17 bases between. Germline CDR1 reads SNHLY; CDR2 reads FYNNEI. This CDR3 region has 18 residues. CDR3 loop: CASSPGAGARSGANVLTF. The CDR3 DNA reads as TGTGCCAGCAGTCCAGGGGCAGGGGCGCGCTCTGGGGCCAACGTCCTGACTTTC.

The V and J genes are TRBV14 and TRBJ2-6, with 7 bases that match TRBD1. V was clipped by 6 bases and J by 0 bases; unmatched bases: 14. Germline V gives CDR1 SGHDN, CDR2 FVKESK. The CDR3 runs to 19 residues. CDR3 bases: TGTGCCAGCAGTTATAAACAGGGGACCCTCCTCTCTGGGGCCAACGTCCTGACTTTC. It is translated as CASSYKQGTLLSGANVLTF.

This chain uses TRBV7-9 with TRBJ2-7; 12 positions agree with TRBD2. V was pared by 8 bases and J by 6 bases, with 11 bases of the junction left unmatched. The CDR3 is 15 amino acids. Germline CDR1 SEHNR, CDR2 FQNEAQ (reference sequence). CDR3 DNA sequence: TGTGCCAGCGCCCGACTTCTAGCGGGAGGGCCCGAGCAGTACTTC. Translated, it gives CASARLLAGGPEQYF.

The chain has TRBV7-9 and TRBJ2-5, with D perhaps matching TRBD2 (6 bases). This CDR3 contains 13 residues. Germline lookup yields CDR1 SEHNR and CDR2 FQNEAQ (reference sequence). V gave up 6 bases and J gave up 6 bases, with 14 bases separating them. The CDR3 bases are TGTGCCAGCAGATCGGGAGTAGGGAAGACCCAGTACTTC. Translated, it gives CASRSGVGKTQYF.

This clone was recorded only once. This chain uses TRBV27 with TRBJ2-2; D remains ambiguous. In germline, CDR1 is MNHEY, CDR2 SMNVEV (reference sequence). V dropped 5 bases and J dropped 1 base, with 14 bases sitting between them. The CDR3 totals 16 residues. CDR3 sequence: CASSALEIQNTGELFF. CDR3 nucleotides: TGTGCCAGCAGTGCCCTAGAGATCCAGAACACCGGGGAGCTGTTTTTT.

The chain links TRBV11-2 to TRBJ2-7; TRBD2 matches 11 bases. Germline V CDR1 and CDR2: SGHAT, FQNNGV. The CDR3 contains 16 residues. The junction had 7 bases not matched to a gene; V was cut back by 4 bases and J by 2 bases. The CDR3 nucleotides read TGTGCCAGCAGCTCGCGGGGGACTAGCGGTACCTACGAGCAGTACTTC. This encodes CASSSRGTSGTYEQYF.

J is TRBJ1-5 and V is TRBV28; D unclear. Trimming pared 6 bases from V and 0 bases from J, leaving 9 bases between. CDR3 length: 14 amino acids. Germline V gene data show CDR1 as MDHEN and CDR2 as SYDVKM. The CDR3 nucleotides read TGTGCCAGCAGCACCGTTTATAGCAATCAGCCCCAGCATTTT. This codes for CASSTVYSNQPQHF. The full variable domain, its missing parts supplied by reference TRBV28 and TRBJ1-5, is DVKVTQSSRYLVKRTGEKVFLECVQDMDHENMFWYRQDPGLGLRLIYFSYDVKMKEKGDIPEGYSVSREKKERFSLILESASTNQTSMYLCASSTVYSNQPQHFGDGTRLSIL.

The gene calls are TRBV7-6 and TRBJ2-1, with 9 bases that match TRBD2. The CDR3 extends over 16 amino acids. CDR1 is SGHVS and CDR2 is FNYEAQ in the germline V gene. Trimming took 3 bases from V and 4 from J; bases not matched to a gene: 7. This CDR3 reads CASSFGRAGGYNEQFF. The CDR3 DNA follows: TGTGCCAGCAGCTTCGGTCGGGCGGGAGGGTACAATGAGCAGTTCTTC. Using reference TRBV7-6 and TRBJ2-1 for the parts outside the CDR3, the full variable domain is GAGVSQSPRYKVTKRGQDVALRCDPISGHVSLYWYRQALGQGPEFLTYFNYEAQQDKSGLPNDRFSAERPEGSISTLTIQRTEQRDSAMYRCASSFGRAGGYNEQFFGPGTRLTVL.

This chain joins TRBV4-1 and TRBJ2-3; D unresolved. The V gene lost 4 bases and the J gene lost 1 base, with 12 bases spanning the gap. Germline values: CDR1 MGHRA, CDR2 YSYEKL. The CDR3 is 15 amino acids. Here the CDR3 DNA reads TGCGCCAGCAGCCCCTCAGGTTTGGGCACAGATACGCAGTATTTT. Protein sequence: CASSPSGLGTDTQYF.

A note on this clone: At one end the junction does not follow the germline gene, possibly because of a read error. This chain links TRBV7-6 with TRBJ2-5; no definite D call. The CDR3 has 11 residues. The V gene's germline CDR1 is SGHVS and CDR2 FNYEAQ. The CDR3 loop is CASSIQEAQYF. In nucleotides, the CDR3 is TGTGCCAGCAGCATACAAGAGGCCCAGTACTTC.

This sequence joins TRBV5-6 and TRBJ1-5; 7 nucleotides align to TRBD1. This CDR3 has 14 amino acids. Germline-derived CDR1 and CDR2 are SGHDT and YYEEEE. J gave up 5 bases and V 2 bases, and 4 bases lay outside the gene matches. CDR3 sequence: CASSLATGHQPQHF. The CDR3 nucleotides are TGTGCCAGCAGCTTAGCGACAGGGCATCAGCCCCAGCATTTT.

This sequence joins TRBV5-1 and TRBJ2-7; no definite D call. CDR3 length equals 13 residues. Germline V gene sequence: CDR1 SGHRS, CDR2 YFSETQ. Trimming took off 4 bases at V and 0 bases at J, with 8 bases between the two ends. The CDR3 DNA reads TGCGCCAGCAGCGTCAAGAGCTCCTACGAGCAGTACTTC. It translates to CASSVKSSYEQYF.

CDR3 DNA sequence: TGTGCCAGCACCATGACCCGAGGCAGCTCCTACAATGAGCAGTTCTTC. Translated: CASTMTRGSSYNEQFF. V gene TRBV2 combines with J gene TRBJ2-1; no reliable D call. V was trimmed by 7 bases and J by 0 bases, leaving 16 bases between them. The CDR3 length is 16 residues. Germline V gives CDR1 SNHLY, CDR2 FYNNEI.

The CDR3, as DNA: TGTGCCAGCAGCCTCAGGACAGGGGGGAAGAACACTGAAGCTTTCTTT. Translating it yields CASSLRTGGKNTEAFF. The rearrangement links TRBV14 to TRBJ1-1; 10 nucleotides match TRBD1. J was trimmed by 1 base and V by 4 bases; bases with no gene match: 6. CDR3 length: 16 residues. CDR1 is SGHDN, CDR2 FVKESK, per germline.

The V and J genes are TRBV29-1 and TRBJ2-1; TRBD2 matches at 9 bases. Germline lookup yields CDR1 SQVTM and CDR2 ANQGSEA. CDR3 length equals 18 residues. Unmatched junction bases numbered 12, after V lost 1 base and J lost 2 bases. This CDR3 reads CSVEGLPLAGVTYNEQFF. CDR3 bases: TGCAGCGTTGAAGGGCTCCCATTAGCGGGAGTAACCTACAATGAGCAGTTCTTC.

The chain joins TRBV28 to TRBJ1-5; no clear D. Germline V gene lookup returns CDR1 MDHEN and CDR2 SYDVKM. The CDR3 sequence is 15 residues long. V was pared by 5 bases and J by 7 bases, with 18 bases between. The chain's CDR3 is CASSARLRRLQPQHF. The CDR3 nucleotides are TGTGCCAGCAGTGCTCGACTACGCAGGCTGCAGCCCCAGCATTTT. Together with reference TRBV28 and TRBJ1-5, the CDR3 gives the full variable domain: DVKVTQSSRYLVKRTGEKVFLECVQDMDHENMFWYRQDPGLGLRLIYFSYDVKMKEKGDIPEGYSVSREKKERFSLILESASTNQTSMYLCASSARLRRLQPQHFGDGTRLSIL.

A note on this clone: The identical CDR3 is also encoded by other nucleotide sequences in the sample. The V gene is TRBV9, the J gene TRBJ1-1, with TRBD1 matching 11 bases. V lost 0 bases to trimming and J lost 0 bases; unmatched junction nucleotides: 1. The CDR3 totals 16 residues. Germline CDR1 reads SGDLS; CDR2 reads YYNGEE. The CDR3 protein is CASSVGTGGLNTEAFF. In DNA, the CDR3 is TGTGCCAGCAGCGTAGGGACAGGGGGCTTGAACACTGAAGCTTTCTTT.

This chain links TRBV9 with TRBJ2-5; 12 positions match TRBD2. The CDR3 has 16 residues. The germline CDR1 and CDR2 sequences are SGDLS and YYNGEE. Trimming at V came to 4 bases and at J to 4 bases, leaving 8 bases not matched to a gene. The DNA for the CDR3 is TGTGCCAGCAGCACCGGACTAGCGGGAATGTCAGAGACCCAGTACTTC. It yields the protein CASSTGLAGMSETQYF.